This T cell receptor beta chain was sequenced in a study of T-cell memory formation after mild COVID-19. The germline gives CDR1 MRHNA, CDR2 SNTAGT. CDR3 length equals 15 residues. V gave up 4 bases and J gave up 9 bases; unmatched junction bases: 9. One entry per CDR3 protein, called by TCRdb with MiXCR from the 5' RACE reads. This table has 540,000 or so distinct CDR3 sequences, about a fifth appearing once. The chain recombines TRBV6-4 with TRBJ2-1, with 10 bases identical to TRBD2. The sample was PBMCs or a T cell subset sorted from them (not recorded which). The source of this sequence is an adult woman who had mild COVID-19 (a few samples of this study predate the infection). Cell type and time point are not known. The CDR3: CASSVLAGDVSEQFF. CDR3 nucleotide sequence: TGTGCCAGCAGTGTTCTAGCGGGAGATGTTAGTGAGCAGTTCTTC.